The present entry profiles one T cell receptor (beta chain) with its context. Its matching antigen is unknown. The sample is drawn from a study of cytomegalovirus exposure and HLA in healthy donors. Study details: The Caucasian-associated ancestry cluster held around 81% of 350 to 450 genotyped donors. Findings of the study overall: TCR beta chains numbering 164 were designated cytomegalovirus-associated.

Germline V lookup: CDR1 SGDLS, CDR2 YYNGEE. The CDR3 sequence is 16 residues long. V was trimmed by 0 bases and J by 4 bases, leaving 11 bases between them. PCR was performed using 60 Vbeta and 13 Jbeta primers. This table comes from immunoSEQ multiplex PCR, and its TCRdb copy is limited to in-frame clones, with some not included. Recorded for this sample: about 140,000 clones. The chain links TRBV9 to TRBJ2-6; D ambiguous. Sequencing was done on a sample of PBMCs. The receptor was isolated from a young woman in good health and CMV-seronegative. The CDR3: CASSVGSEAGANVLTF. CDR3 in DNA: TGTGCCAGCAGCGTAGGGAGCGAGGCAGGGGCCAACGTCCTGACTTTC. Filled out from reference TRBV9 and TRBJ2-6, the complete variable domain reads DSGVTQTPKHLITATGQRVTLRCSPRSGDLSVYWYQQSLDQGLQFLIQYYNGEERAKGNILERFSAQQFPDLHSELNLSSLELGDSALYFCASSVGSEAGANVLTFGAGSRLTVL.